The clone carrying this TCR beta chain was detected only once. The V segment lost 1 base and the J segment 3 bases; nucleotides outside the gene matches: 2. The germline CDR1 and CDR2 sequences are SGHTA and FQGNSA. CDR3 length: 14 amino acids. This sample was taken from a study of blood T cell repertoires in COVID-19. Overall study: COVID-19 samples from acute and convalescent phases originated in the United States, Italy and Spain. PBMCs, B-cell-depleted T cells, or T cells provided the cDNA or gDNA that made up the material.

The repertoire was sequenced with immunoSEQ multiplex PCR; TCRdb's copy has only in-frame clones and lacks some. The table records approximately 290,000 clones, around 82% of them present only once. The receptor comes from an older person with COVID-19, enrolled during active disease. The genes are TRBV7-2 and TRBJ1-2; 7 bases align to TRBD1. Material: peripheral blood. CDR3 DNA: TGTGCCAGCAGCTTAGGGGGGACAGACTATGGCTACACCTTC. Its protein is CASSLGGTDYGYTF.